This paragraph reports one TCR beta chain. Its target is unknown. J lost 1 base, V lost 1 base, and 7 bases had no gene match. The CDR3 is 16 amino acids. The germline gives CDR1 LGHNT, CDR2 FRNRAP. This sample is drawn from a study of T cell responses to AZD1222 COVID-19 vaccine. Study conclusions and caveats: Once two AZD1222 doses were given, Spike-specific TCR breadth and depth went up. Most donors were white British and more were female, and clonal diversity was possibly underestimated.

TCRdb's table, derived via immunoSEQ multiplex PCR, lists solely in-frame clones and lacks some. In the table there are some 200,000 clones, about 92% of which are singletons. This receptor was obtained from an adult in good health. The V call is TRBV12-5, the J call TRBJ2-7; 7 nucleotides line up with TRBD1. This specimen consisted of peripheral blood, obtained on day 0 of AZD1222 vaccination. CDR3 DNA sequence: TGTGCTAGTGGTTTGGCCACAGGGGTCATATCCTACGAGCAGTACTTC. Protein product: CASGLATGVISYEQYF.